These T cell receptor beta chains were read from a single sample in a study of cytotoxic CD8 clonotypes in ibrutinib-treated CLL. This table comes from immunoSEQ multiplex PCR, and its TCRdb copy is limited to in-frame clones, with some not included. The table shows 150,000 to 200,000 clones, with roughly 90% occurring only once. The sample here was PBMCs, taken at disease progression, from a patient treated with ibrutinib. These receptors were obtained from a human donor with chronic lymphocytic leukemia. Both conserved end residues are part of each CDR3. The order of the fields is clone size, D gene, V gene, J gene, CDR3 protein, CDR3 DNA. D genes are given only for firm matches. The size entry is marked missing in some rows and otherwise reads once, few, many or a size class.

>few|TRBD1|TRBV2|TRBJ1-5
CASAVGGQEHQPQHF
TGTGCCAGCGCCGTAGGGGGACAGGAACATCAGCCCCAGCATTTT
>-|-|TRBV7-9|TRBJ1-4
CASSLNFGQGPLNEKLFF
TGTGCCAGCAGCTTAAATTTTGGGCAGGGGCCCCTTAATGAAAAACTGTTTTTT
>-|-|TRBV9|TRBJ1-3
CASSVSSVWGTALGNTIYF
TGTGCCAGCAGCGTAAGTTCGGTGTGGGGAACCGCTCTGGGAAACACCATATATTTT
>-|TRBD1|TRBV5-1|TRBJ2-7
CASSLSGGLDEQYF
TGCGCCAGCAGCTTGTCAGGGGGTCTTGACGAGCAGTACTTC
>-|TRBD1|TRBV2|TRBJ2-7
CASSPQGYYEQYF
TGTGCCAGCAGTCCACAGGGGTACTACGAGCAGTACTTC
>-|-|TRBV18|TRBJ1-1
CASSPVGAVNTEAFF
TGTGCCAGCTCTCCTGTGGGGGCGGTGAACACTGAAGCTTTCTTT
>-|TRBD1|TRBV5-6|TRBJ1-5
CASSLGGTGRYSNQPQHF
TGTGCCAGCAGCTTGGGAGGGACAGGGAGATATAGCAATCAGCCCCAGCATTTT
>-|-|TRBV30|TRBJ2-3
CAWRSGADTQYF
TGTGCCTGGAGATCTGGGGCAGATACGCAGTATTTT
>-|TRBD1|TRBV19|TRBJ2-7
CASSRTGPYEQYF
TGTGCCAGTAGTAGGACAGGGCCCTACGAGCAGTACTTC
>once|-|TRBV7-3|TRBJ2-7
CASSNRQASRDEQYF
TGTGCCAGCAGCAATAGACAGGCCTCTAGGGACGAGCAGTACTTC
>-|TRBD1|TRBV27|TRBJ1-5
CASSLITGGQDGQPQHF
TGTGCCAGCAGTTTGATTACAGGGGGCCAGGACGGTCAGCCCCAGCATTTT
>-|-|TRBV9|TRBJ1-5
CASSEGLGNGNQPQHF
TGTGCCAGCAGCGAGGGTTTGGGTAATGGAAATCAGCCCCAGCATTTT
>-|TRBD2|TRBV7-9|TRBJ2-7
CASSWTSGSSYEQYF
TGTGCCAGCAGCTGGACTAGCGGTAGCTCCTACGAGCAGTACTTC
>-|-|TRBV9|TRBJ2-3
CASSVSPSTDTQYF
TGTGCCAGCAGCGTATCACCTAGCACAGATACGCAGTATTTT
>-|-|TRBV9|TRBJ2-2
CASSPHPGTLNTGELFF
TGTGCCAGCAGCCCACACCCCGGGACTCTGAACACCGGGGAGCTGTTTTTT
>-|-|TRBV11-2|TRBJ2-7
CASKGGEIPTPYEQYF
TGTGCCAGCAAAGGGGGGGAGATCCCAACGCCCTACGAGCAGTACTTC
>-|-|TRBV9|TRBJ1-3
CASSVQGRNTIYF
TGTGCCAGCAGCGTACAGGGGAGAAACACCATATATTTT
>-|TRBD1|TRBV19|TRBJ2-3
CASIDRGRLDTQYF
TGTGCCAGTATAGACAGGGGGAGACTGGATACGCAGTATTTT
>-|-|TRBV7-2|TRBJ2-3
CASSDLGLAPPTDTQYF
TGTGCCAGCAGCGACCTGGGGCTAGCCCCTCCCACAGATACGCAGTATTTT
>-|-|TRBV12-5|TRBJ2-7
CASGLDLGDEQYF
TGTGCTAGTGGTTTGGACCTAGGTGACGAGCAGTACTTC
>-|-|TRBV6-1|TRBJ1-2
CASSEDEGRDFNYGYTF
TGTGCCAGCAGTGAAGATGAAGGCAGGGACTTTAACTATGGCTACACCTTC
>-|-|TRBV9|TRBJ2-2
CASSAVGGGGNWLAGELFF
TGTGCCAGCAGCGCCGTGGGCGGTGGGGGGAACTGGTTGGCCGGGGAGCTGTTTTTT
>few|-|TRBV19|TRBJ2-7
CASRLGTNYEQYF
TGTGCCAGTAGATTGGGGACAAACTACGAGCAGTACTTC
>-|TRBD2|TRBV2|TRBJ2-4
CASREGLAGGPGAKNIQYF
TGTGCCAGCAGAGAGGGACTAGCGGGAGGGCCGGGCGCCAAAAACATTCAGTACTTC